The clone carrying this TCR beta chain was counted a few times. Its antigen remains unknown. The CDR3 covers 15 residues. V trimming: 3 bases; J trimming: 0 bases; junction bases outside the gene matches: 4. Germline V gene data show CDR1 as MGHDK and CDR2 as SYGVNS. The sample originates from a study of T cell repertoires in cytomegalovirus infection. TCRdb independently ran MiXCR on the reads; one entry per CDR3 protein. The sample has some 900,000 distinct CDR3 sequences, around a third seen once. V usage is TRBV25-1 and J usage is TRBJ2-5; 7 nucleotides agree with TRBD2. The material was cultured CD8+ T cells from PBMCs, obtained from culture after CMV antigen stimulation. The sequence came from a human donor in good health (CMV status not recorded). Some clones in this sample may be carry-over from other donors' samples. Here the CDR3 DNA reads TGTGCCAGCAGTGAGTTCCGGGGGGACCAAGAGACCCAGTACTTC. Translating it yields CASSEFRGDQETQYF.